This is a list of T cell receptor beta chains from one sample in a study of Ad26.COV2.S vaccination and SARS-CoV-2 variants. Method: immunoSEQ multiplex PCR; TCRdb's copy keeps in-frame clones and lacks some. The sample contains around 320,000 clones, roughly 87% of which appear only once. The material was peripheral blood, obtained in a trial of Ad26.COV2.S vaccine versus placebo. All receptors come from a person aged 18 to 59 who received the Ad26.COV2.S COVID-19 vaccine or a placebo. Both conserved end residues are part of each CDR3. The D gene is left open where the match is weak. A row's size may be missing; if present it is once, few, many or a size class.

V gene	clone size	D gene	J gene	CDR3 DNA	CDR3 protein
TRBV5-1	.	.	TRBJ2-2	TGCGCCAGCAGCTTAGACGGGGAGCTGTTTTTT	CASSLDGELFF
TRBV6-2/TRBV6-3	once	.	TRBJ1-2	TGTGCCAGCAGCCTGGGTCGAGGCTACACCTTC	CASSLGRGYTF
TRBV5-1	few	.	TRBJ1-4	TGCGCCAGCAGCTTTTCGGGTACTAATGAAAAACTGTTTTTT	CASSFSGTNEKLFF
TRBV3-1/TRBV3-2	.	.	TRBJ1-6	TGTGCCAGCAGCCAAGACCGGTACAATTCACCCCTCCACTTT	CASSQDRYNSPLHF
TRBV9	.	.	TRBJ2-2	TGTGCCAGCAGCACCTACGGGAGGGAGCTGTTTTTT	CASSTYGRELFF
TRBV6-5	.	.	TRBJ1-5	TGTGCCAGCAGACAAAGAGGGTCCGGCAATCAGCCCCAGCATTTT	CASRQRGSGNQPQHF
TRBV9	.	TRBD1	TRBJ1-4	TGTGCCAGCAGCGACCGGGACAGCGGGGAAAAACTGTTTTTT	CASSDRDSGEKLFF
TRBV6-6	.	TRBD1	TRBJ1-5	TGTGCCAGCAGACGAGGACAGGTCTCCCCTTATAATCAGCCCCAGCATTTT	CASRRGQVSPYNQPQHF
TRBV4-3	.	.	TRBJ1-2	TGCGCCAGCAGCCAAGAGTCCCTTACGGGAGGCTACACCTTC	CASSQESLTGGYTF
TRBV6-1	.	TRBD1	TRBJ1-2	TGTGCCAGCAGTGAAGCCGGGACAGGGTTTGGCTACACCTTC	CASSEAGTGFGYTF
TRBV5-4	.	.	TRBJ1-2	TGTGCCAGCAGCTTGTCCACAGGGCAATTTTATGGCTACACCTTC	CASSLSTGQFYGYTF
TRBV6-6	.	.	TRBJ1-5	TGTGCCAGCAGTCCCGGGGGTAATCAGCCCCAGCATTTT	CASSPGGNQPQHF
TRBV19	once	.	TRBJ2-7	TGTGCCAGTAGTATAGGGACAGCAGGGTCCTACGAGCAGTACTTC	CASSIGTAGSYEQYF
TRBV12-5	.	.	TRBJ1-1	TGTGCTAGTGGTTTGGTCCTTGGGGAGGGAGGTGAAGCTTTCTTT	CASGLVLGEGGEAFF
TRBV11-1	.	.	TRBJ2-2	TGTGCCAGCAGCGCCAATCGGGGTTACGGGGAGCTGTTTTTT	CASSANRGYGELFF
TRBV19	.	TRBD1	TRBJ2-7	TGTGCCAGTAGTATCTGGGACAGGGGTCCCGAGCAGTACTTC	CASSIWDRGPEQYF
TRBV7-7	.	TRBD2	TRBJ2-5	TGTGCTAGCAGTCCCGGACTAGCGGGGGGCCAGGAGACCCAGTACTTC	CASSPGLAGGQETQYF
TRBV3-1/TRBV3-2	.	.	TRBJ1-3	TGTGCCAGCAGCCAAGATATTTCCGAAGGAAACACCATATATTTT	CASSQDISEGNTIYF
TRBV4-3	.	.	TRBJ1-1	TGCGCCAGCAGCCAAGGGACAACAAACACTGAAGCTTTCTTT	CASSQGTTNTEAFF
TRBV30	.	.	TRBJ2-5	TGTGCCTGGAGTGAGGGCGCCGCCGGGGAGACCCAGTACTTC	CAWSEGAAGETQYF
TRBV18	.	.	TRBJ1-6	TGTGCCAGCTCACCTACGACAGTCCGTAATTCACCCCTCCACTTT	CASSPTTVRNSPLHF
TRBV4-1	.	TRBD1	TRBJ1-1	TGCGCCAGCAGCCAAGTCGACAGGGGATGGACTGAAGCTTTCTTT	CASSQVDRGWTEAFF
TRBV6-6	once	TRBD1	TRBJ1-3	TGTGCCAGCAGTTCCGACAGGGCTGGAAACACCATATATTTT	CASSSDRAGNTIYF
TRBV4-1	few	.	TRBJ1-5	TGCGCCAGCAGTCGGGACAGCAATCAGCCCCAGCATTTT	CASSRDSNQPQHF
TRBV7-3	.	.	TRBJ2-2	TGTGCCAGCAGCTTATTCCACGGGAACACCGGGGAGCTGTTTTTT	CASSLFHGNTGELFF
TRBV4-3	few	.	TRBJ1-1	TGCGCCAGCAGCCAAGGATCCAGGGAAGGCACTGAAGCTTTCTTT	CASSQGSREGTEAFF
TRBV4-2	.	TRBD2	TRBJ2-3	TGTGCCAGCAGCCCCCGGATCACTAGCGGGGTGAACACAGATACGCAGTATTTT	CASSPRITSGVNTDTQYF
TRBV9	.	TRBD1	TRBJ1-6	TGTGCCAGCAGCGCCGACAGGGGTAATTCACCCCTCCACTTT	CASSADRGNSPLHF
TRBV18	.	.	TRBJ2-3	TGTGCCAGCTCACCGCGGACAGAAGCAGATACGCAGTATTTT	CASSPRTEADTQYF
TRBV3-1/TRBV3-2	few	.	TRBJ2-2	TGTGCCAGCAGCCATCCCCTCCCCGGGGAGCTGTTTTTT	CASSHPLPGELFF
TRBV14	.	.	TRBJ2-7	TGTGCCAGCAGCCAAGCTCTGGCGGGGACCTACGAGCAGTACTTC	CASSQALAGTYEQYF
TRBV7-2	.	.	TRBJ2-2	TGTGCCAGCAGCTTATCAGGGGGGTCCACCGGGGAGCTGTTTTTT	CASSLSGGSTGELFF
TRBV13	.	TRBD2	TRBJ2-2	TGTGCCAGCAGCTACACACTAGCGGGAACGAACACCGGGGAGCTGTTTTTT	CASSYTLAGTNTGELFF
TRBV6-5	.	.	TRBJ1-1	TGTGCCATCCTTCCCCAGGGCGGGACTGAAGCTTTCTTT	CAILPQGGTEAFF
TRBV6-5	.	TRBD1	TRBJ1-5	TGTGCCGGCGGACAGGCCCCGGGGCCCCAGCATTTT	CAGGQAPGPQHF
TRBV24-1	.	TRBD1	TRBJ2-1	TGTGCCACCAGTGATGCCGGGACAGGTTACAATGAGCAGTTCTTC	CATSDAGTGYNEQFF
TRBV3-1/TRBV3-2	.	.	TRBJ2-6	TGTGCCAGCAGCCAAGTACAGGGCTCTGGGGCCAACGTCCTGACTTTC	CASSQVQGSGANVLTF
TRBV2	.	.	TRBJ1-6	TGTGCCAGCAGCGGAAACAGGGCCAATAATTCACCCCTCCACTTT	CASSGNRANNSPLHF
TRBV5-8	.	TRBD1	TRBJ2-7	TGTGCCAGCGGGACAGGTCTTAACGAGCAGTACTTC	CASGTGLNEQYF
TRBV9	once	TRBD1	TRBJ2-7	TGTGCCAGCAGCGTCAGCTCGGGACAGTCATCCTACGAGCAGTACTTC	CASSVSSGQSSYEQYF
TRBV5-8	.	.	TRBJ2-5	TGTGCCAGCAGCTTGGTGTCCAACCAAGAGACCCAGTACTTC	CASSLVSNQETQYF
TRBV9	.	.	TRBJ1-5	TGTGCCAGCAGCGACAGGGATAGCAATCAGCCCCAGCATTTT	CASSDRDSNQPQHF
TRBV6-5	.	.	TRBJ1-2	TGTGCCAGCAGCCCCGGACAAGTTCAAAACTATGGCTACACCTTC	CASSPGQVQNYGYTF
TRBV6-2/TRBV6-3	.	TRBD1	TRBJ2-6	TGTGCCAGCAGTTACTCCCGGGACAGCAACTCTGGGGCCAACGTCCTGACTTTC	CASSYSRDSNSGANVLTF
TRBV4-1	.	.	TRBJ2-7	TGCGCCAGCAGCCAAGATGAAGGGACACTCTACGAGCAGTACTTC	CASSQDEGTLYEQYF
TRBV4-2	.	.	TRBJ1-1	TGTGCCAGCAGCCAAGATTATAGAACTAGGAACACTGAAGCTTTCTTT	CASSQDYRTRNTEAFF
TRBV5-5	.	.	TRBJ2-7	TGTGCCAGCAGCTCCATAGTGAAACTCTACGAGCAGTACTTC	CASSSIVKLYEQYF
TRBV20-1	.	TRBD1	TRBJ2-7	TGCAGTGCTAGGGACAGGGTCGAGCAGTACTTC	CSARDRVEQYF
TRBV7-3	once	.	TRBJ1-1	TGTGCCAGCAGCCCCGACCGAGACACTGAAGCTTTCTTT	CASSPDRDTEAFF
TRBV5-1	.	.	TRBJ1-3	TGCGCCAGCAGCTTGGGCTACTCTGGAAACACCATATATTTT	CASSLGYSGNTIYF
TRBV30	.	.	TRBJ1-1	TGTGCCTGGAGTCCCTCCAAAGCTTTCTTT	CAWSPSKAFF
TRBV19	.	TRBD1	TRBJ1-2	TGTGCCAGTAGTATTCAAGAGACAGGGGGCGCAAGTTATGGCTACACCTTC	CASSIQETGGASYGYTF
TRBV21-1	.	.	TRBJ2-7	TGTGCCAGCAGCAAAGCTACAGGGTTTCCCTACGAGCAGTACTTC	CASSKATGFPYEQYF
TRBV3-1/TRBV3-2	.	TRBD1	TRBJ1-1	TGTGCCAGCAGCCGAGGGGGCGTCTCGGTAGCTTTCTTT	CASSRGGVSVAFF
TRBV4-1	.	.	TRBJ1-5	TGCGCCAGCAGCCAAAATTTCCGGGACGAGAATCAGCCCCAGCATTTT	CASSQNFRDENQPQHF
TRBV6-2/TRBV6-3	.	.	TRBJ2-5	TGTGCCAGCAGTTACTTTCAGCGGACGACCCAGTACTTC	CASSYFQRTTQYF
TRBV15	.	TRBD1	TRBJ2-7	TGTGCCACCAGCATTCTGGCCGGGACAGGGAACGAGCAGTACTTC	CATSILAGTGNEQYF